The clone carrying this T cell receptor beta chain was counted only a few times. The antigen remains undetermined. The data originate from a study of cytomegalovirus exposure and HLA in healthy donors. On the study more broadly: Earlier findings included 90 million to 120 million unique TCR beta sequences obtained from 150 million to 200 million T cells.

60 Vbeta and 13 Jbeta primers were used in PCR. The data were produced by immunoSEQ multiplex PCR, yet TCRdb's version contains in-frame clones alone and is incomplete. The data contain roughly 100,000 clones, more than 75% of them seen just once; the ten biggest clones take up 10% to 13%. Study results and caveats: As a later analysis revealed, the rate of TCR association differed by HLA locus, with DRB1 most and HLA-C fewest. Among the sequence variants, a highly shared cluster was likely an artifact of sequencing.

CDR3 length: 11 amino acids. The germline V gene encodes CDR1 SGHDN and CDR2 FVKESK. With 4 bases removed from V and 2 bases from J, the gap between germline ends came to 3 bases. Sequenced sample: PBMCs. The chain links TRBV14 to TRBJ2-7; no reliable D call. The sequence was obtained from a woman aged 18-30 years in good health and CMV-seropositive. The CDR3 spells CASSLAYEQYF. CDR3 in DNA: TGTGCCAGCAGCCTCGCCTACGAGCAGTACTTC.